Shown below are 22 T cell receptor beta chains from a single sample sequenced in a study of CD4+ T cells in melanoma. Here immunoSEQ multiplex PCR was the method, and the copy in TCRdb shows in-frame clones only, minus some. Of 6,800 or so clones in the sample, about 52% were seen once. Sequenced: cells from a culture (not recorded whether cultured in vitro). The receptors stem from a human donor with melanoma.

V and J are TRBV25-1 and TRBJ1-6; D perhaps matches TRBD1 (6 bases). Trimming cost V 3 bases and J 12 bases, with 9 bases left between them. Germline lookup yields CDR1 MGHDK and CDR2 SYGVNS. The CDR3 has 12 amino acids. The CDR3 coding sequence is TGTGCCAGCAGTGATCAGGGGCTACCCCTCCACTTT. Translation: CASSDQGLPLHF.

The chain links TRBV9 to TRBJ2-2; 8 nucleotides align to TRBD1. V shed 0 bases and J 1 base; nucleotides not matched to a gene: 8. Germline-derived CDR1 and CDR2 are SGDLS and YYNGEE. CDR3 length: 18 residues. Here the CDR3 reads CASSVDHRGYRNTGELFF. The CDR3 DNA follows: TGTGCCAGCAGCGTAGACCACAGGGGGTATCGGAACACCGGGGAGCTGTTTTTT.

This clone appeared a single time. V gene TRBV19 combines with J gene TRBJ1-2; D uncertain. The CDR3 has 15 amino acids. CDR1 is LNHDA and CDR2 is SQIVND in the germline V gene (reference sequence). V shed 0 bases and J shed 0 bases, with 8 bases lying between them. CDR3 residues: CASSIDQAANYGYTF. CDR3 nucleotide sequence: TGTGCCAGTAGTATAGATCAGGCGGCTAACTATGGCTACACCTTC.

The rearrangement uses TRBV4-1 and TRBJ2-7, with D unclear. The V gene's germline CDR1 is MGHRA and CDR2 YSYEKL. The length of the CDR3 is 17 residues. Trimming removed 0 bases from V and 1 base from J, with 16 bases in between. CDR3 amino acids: CASSQEILPRRSYEQYF. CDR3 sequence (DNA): TGCGCCAGCAGCCAAGAGATCCTGCCGCGGCGGTCCTACGAGCAGTACTTC.

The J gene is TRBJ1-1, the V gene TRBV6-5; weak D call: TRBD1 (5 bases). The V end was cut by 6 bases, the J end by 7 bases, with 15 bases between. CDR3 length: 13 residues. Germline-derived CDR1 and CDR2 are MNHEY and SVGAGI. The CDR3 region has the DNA TGTGCCAGCAGACCCTCCAGGGCCAGTGAAGCTTTCTTT. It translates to CASRPSRASEAFF.

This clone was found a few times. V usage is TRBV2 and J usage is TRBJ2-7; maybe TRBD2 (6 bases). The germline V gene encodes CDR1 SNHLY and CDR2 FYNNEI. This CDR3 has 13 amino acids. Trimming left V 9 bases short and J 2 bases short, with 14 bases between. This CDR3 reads CASREANTYEQYF. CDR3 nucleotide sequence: TGTGCCAGTAGGGAGGCAAATACCTACGAGCAGTACTTC.

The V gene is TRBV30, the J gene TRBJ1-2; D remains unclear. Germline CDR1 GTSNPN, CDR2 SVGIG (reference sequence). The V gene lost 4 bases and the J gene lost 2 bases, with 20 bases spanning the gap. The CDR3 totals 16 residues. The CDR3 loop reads CAWTIVGRTANYGYTF. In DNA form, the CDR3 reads TGTGCCTGGACAATCGTCGGTCGGACGGCGAACTATGGCTACACCTTC.

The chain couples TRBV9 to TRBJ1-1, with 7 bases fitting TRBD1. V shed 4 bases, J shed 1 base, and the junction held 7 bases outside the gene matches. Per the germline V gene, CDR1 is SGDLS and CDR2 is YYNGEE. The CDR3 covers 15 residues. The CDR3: CASSSTGQRNTEAFF. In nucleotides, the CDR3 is TGTGCCAGCAGCTCCACGGGACAGCGGAACACTGAAGCTTTCTTT.

This CDR3 is CASSPGASNEKLFF. The CDR3 nucleotides read TGTGCCAGCAGTCCGGGGGCCAGTAATGAAAAACTGTTTTTT. This chain joins TRBV6-5 and TRBJ1-4; D possibly corresponds to TRBD1 (6 bases). The germline V and J ends were trimmed by 5 bases and 4 bases, with 11 bases remaining between them. Germline values: CDR1 MNHEY, CDR2 SVGAGI. The CDR3 extends over 14 amino acids.

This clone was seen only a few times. CDR3 nucleotides: TGTGCCAGCGTACAATATGGAAACACCATATATTTT. Encoded protein: CASVQYGNTIYF. This chain connects TRBV2 to TRBJ1-3; D not certain. V was pared by 8 bases and J by 3 bases, with 8 bases between. Germline V gives CDR1 SNHLY, CDR2 FYNNEI. This CDR3 comprises 12 residues. Complete variable domain (other parts from reference TRBV2 and TRBJ1-3): EPEVTQTPSHQVTQMGQEVILRCVPISNHLYFYWYRQILGQKVEFLVSFYNNEISEKSEIFDDQFSVERPDGSNFTLKIRSTKLEDSAMYFCASVQYGNTIYFGEGSWLTVV.

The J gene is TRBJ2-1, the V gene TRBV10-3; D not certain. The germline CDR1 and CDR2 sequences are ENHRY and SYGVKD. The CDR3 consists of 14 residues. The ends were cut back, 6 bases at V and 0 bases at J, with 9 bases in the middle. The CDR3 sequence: CAIRRETSYNEQFF. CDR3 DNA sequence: TGTGCCATCAGAAGGGAAACCTCCTACAATGAGCAGTTCTTC.

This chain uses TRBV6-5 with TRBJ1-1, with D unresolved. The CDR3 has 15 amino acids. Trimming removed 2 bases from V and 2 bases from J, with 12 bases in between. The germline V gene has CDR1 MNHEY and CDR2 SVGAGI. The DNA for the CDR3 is TGTGCCAGCAGTTACGATACCAGGCGAAACACTGAAGCTTTCTTT. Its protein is CASSYDTRRNTEAFF.

CDR3 region: CSVAEQFF. The CDR3 DNA sequence: TGCAGTGTGGCGGAGCAGTTCTTC. This chain links TRBV20-1 with TRBJ2-1; unclear D gene. Germline assignment: CDR1 DFQATT and CDR2 SNEGSKA (reference sequence). V shed 7 bases and J shed 10 bases, with 5 bases lying between them. The CDR3 has 8 residues.

The CDR3 protein is CASSLSGQGASGYTF. CDR3 sequence (DNA): TGCGCCAGCAGCTTGTCAGGACAGGGTGCGAGTGGCTACACCTTC. The chain uses TRBV5-1 and TRBJ1-2; 8 bases align to TRBD1. With 1 base clipped from V and 7 bases from J, the junction kept 9 bases outside the gene matches. This CDR3 region has 15 residues. Per the germline V gene, CDR1 is SGHRS and CDR2 is YFSETQ. Full variable domain (rest looked up from reference TRBV5-1 and TRBJ1-2): KAGVTQTPRYLIKTRGQQVTLSCSPISGHRSVSWYQQTPGQGLQFLFEYFSETQRNKGNFPGRFSGRQFSNSRSEMNVSTLELGDSALYLCASSLSGQGASGYTFGSGTRLTVV.

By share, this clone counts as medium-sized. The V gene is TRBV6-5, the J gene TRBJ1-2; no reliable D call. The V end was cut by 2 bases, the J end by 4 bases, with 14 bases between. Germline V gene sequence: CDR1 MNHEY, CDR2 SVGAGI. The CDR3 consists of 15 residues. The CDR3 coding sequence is TGTGCCAGCAGTTACGGCGCAGGCGGATTCTATGGCTACACCTTC. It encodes CASSYGAGGFYGYTF.

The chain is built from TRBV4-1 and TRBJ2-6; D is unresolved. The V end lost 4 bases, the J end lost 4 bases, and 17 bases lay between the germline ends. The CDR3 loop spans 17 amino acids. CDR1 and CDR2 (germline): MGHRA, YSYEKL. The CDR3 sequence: CASSRERSGSGANVLTF. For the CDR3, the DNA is TGCGCCAGCAGCCGTGAACGTTCGGGTTCAGGGGCCAACGTCCTGACTTTC.

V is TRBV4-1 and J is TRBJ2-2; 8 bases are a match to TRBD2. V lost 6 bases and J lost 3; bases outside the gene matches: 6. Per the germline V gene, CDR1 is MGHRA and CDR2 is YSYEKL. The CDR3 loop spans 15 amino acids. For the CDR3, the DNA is TGCGCCAGCAGTCTTAGCGGGGCGGACACCGGGGAGCTGTTTTTT. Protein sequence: CASSLSGADTGELFF.

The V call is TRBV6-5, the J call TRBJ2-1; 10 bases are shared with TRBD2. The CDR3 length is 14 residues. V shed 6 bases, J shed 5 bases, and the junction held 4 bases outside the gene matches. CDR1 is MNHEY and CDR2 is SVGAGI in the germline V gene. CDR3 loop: CASRISGGHNEQFF. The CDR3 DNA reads TGTGCCAGCAGGATTAGCGGGGGGCACAATGAGCAGTTCTTC.

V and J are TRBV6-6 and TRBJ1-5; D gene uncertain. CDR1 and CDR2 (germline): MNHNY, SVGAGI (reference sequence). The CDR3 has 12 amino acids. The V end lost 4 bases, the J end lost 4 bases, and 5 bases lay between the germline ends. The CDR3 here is CASSSANQPQHF. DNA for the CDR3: TGTGCCAGCAGTTCCGCTAATCAGCCCCAGCATTTT.

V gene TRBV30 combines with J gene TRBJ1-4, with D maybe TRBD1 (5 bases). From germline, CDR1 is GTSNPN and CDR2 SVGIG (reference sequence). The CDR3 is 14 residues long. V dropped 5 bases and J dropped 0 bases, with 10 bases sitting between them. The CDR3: CAWGGKATNEKLFF. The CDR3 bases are TGTGCCTGGGGGGGAAAAGCAACTAATGAAAAACTGTTTTTT.

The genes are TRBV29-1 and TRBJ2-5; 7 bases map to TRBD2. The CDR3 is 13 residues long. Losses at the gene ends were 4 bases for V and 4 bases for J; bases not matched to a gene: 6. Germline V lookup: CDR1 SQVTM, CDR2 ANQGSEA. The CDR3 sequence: CSVVSGLGETQYF. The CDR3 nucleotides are TGCAGCGTTGTCTCCGGACTAGGAGAGACCCAGTACTTC.

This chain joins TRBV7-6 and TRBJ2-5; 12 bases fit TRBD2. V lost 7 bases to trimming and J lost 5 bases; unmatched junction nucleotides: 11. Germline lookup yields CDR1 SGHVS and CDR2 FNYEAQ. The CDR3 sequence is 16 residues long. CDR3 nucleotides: TGTGCCAGCACCCAGGGGGCTAGCGGGGGGGCGGAGACCCAGTACTTC. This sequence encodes CASTQGASGGAETQYF.